This T cell receptor beta chain was sequenced during a study of blood T cell repertoires in COVID-19. Study background: Specimens from acute and convalescent COVID-19 originated in the United States, Italy and Spain.

Trimming stripped 4 bases from V and 1 base from J, with 24 bases between. CDR3 length: 18 residues. CDR1 SGDLS and CDR2 YYNGEE come from the germline V gene. Authors' methods: Quantification of nucleated cells was approximated via reference gene primer amplification. This table comes from immunoSEQ multiplex PCR, and its TCRdb copy is limited to in-frame clones, with some not included. V, J and clone size were drawn from that table, and D and trimming were deduced from the DNA. The table has 97,000 or so clones, about 80% seen once. The chain joins TRBV9 to TRBJ2-7; a weak D match, TRBD2 (7 bases). The TCR originated in a man aged 65 to 85 with active or convalescent COVID-19. The material sequenced was peripheral blood. The CDR3 DNA sequence: TGTGCCAGCAGCCCCCAAGGGGGGGGATTCATTCGTTCCTACGAGCAGTACTTC. Translating it yields CASSPQGGGFIRSYEQYF.